The 31 T cell receptor beta chains reported below all come from one sample, sequenced in a study of cytomegalovirus exposure and HLA in healthy donors. Assay used: immunoSEQ multiplex PCR; TCRdb lists only in-frame clones, some missing. The sample records tens of thousands of clones, roughly 93% being singletons. The source material was PBMCs. These TCRs come from a man aged 25-45 years in good health and CMV-seronegative.

The chain is built from TRBV12-5 and TRBJ2-5; tentative D call: TRBD1 (5 bases). V lost 7 bases, J lost 5 bases, and 14 bases lay in between. Germline V gene lookup returns CDR1 LGHNT and CDR2 FRNRAP. CDR3 length: 13 amino acids. CDR3 nucleotide sequence: TGTGCTAGTGCCAAAGGGGATAGGGAGACCCAGTACTTC. Protein: CASAKGDRETQYF.

The rearrangement uses TRBV10-3 and TRBJ1-1; 7 positions agree with TRBD1. The junction had 3 bases not matched to a gene; V was cut back by 3 bases and J by 2 bases. This CDR3 is 14 amino acids long. Germline CDR1 is ENHRY and CDR2 is SYGVKD. CDR3 in DNA: TGTGCCATCAGTGAACAGGGGCTTAACACTGAAGCTTTCTTT. It codes for CAISEQGLNTEAFF.

The genes are TRBV18 and TRBJ2-3, with 7 bases matching TRBD2. Trimming removed 3 bases from V and 2 bases from J; junction bases left unmatched: 11. CDR1 is KGHSH, CDR2 LQKENI, per germline. This CDR3 is 17 amino acids long. CDR3 bases: TGTGCCAGCTCACCTAGCCGCGGGAGAGGATCCACAGATACGCAGTATTTT. It encodes CASSPSRGRGSTDTQYF.

A single count supports this clone. The chain uses TRBV30 and TRBJ2-1, with D uncertain. The length of the CDR3 is 15 residues. The germline CDR1 and CDR2 sequences are GTSNPN and SVGIG (reference sequence). V dropped 0 bases and J dropped 0 bases, with 9 bases sitting between them. The CDR3 coding sequence is TGTGCCTGGAGTGTAAGCTCAAGCTCCTACAATGAGCAGTTCTTC. Residues: CAWSVSSSSYNEQFF.

This rearrangement joins TRBV11-3 to TRBJ1-1, with 7 positions matching TRBD1. The germline V gene encodes CDR1 SGHNT and CDR2 YENEEA. The CDR3 totals 14 residues. The ends lost 1 base at V and 5 bases at J; junction bases unmatched: 4. This CDR3 reads CASSLAGGRTEAFF. The CDR3 nucleotides are TGTGCCAGCAGCTTAGCAGGGGGAAGAACTGAAGCTTTCTTT.

The chain links TRBV7-9 to TRBJ2-2, with D tentatively TRBD2 (6 bases). Trimming removed 5 bases at V and 1 base at J, with 11 bases between. Per the germline V gene, CDR1 is SEHNR and CDR2 is FQNEAQ (reference sequence). This CDR3 is built from 15 residues. The CDR3, as DNA: TGTGCCAGCAGCCCCCGGCGGGAGAACACCGGGGAGCTGTTTTTT. This translates into CASSPRRENTGELFF.

V is TRBV28 and J is TRBJ1-1, with unresolved D. V dropped 7 bases and J dropped 6 bases, with 18 bases sitting between them. Germline V lookup: CDR1 MDHEN, CDR2 SYDVKM. CDR3 length equals 14 residues. The DNA of the CDR3 is TGTGCCAGCAACGACGTGAGGGAAATCCCTGAAGCTTTCTTT. As protein: CASNDVREIPEAFF.

The chain employs TRBV5-1 and TRBJ2-1; no reliable D call. In germline, CDR1 is SGHRS, CDR2 YFSETQ. The CDR3 contains 13 residues. V lost 5 bases and J 0 bases, leaving 6 bases between the germline ends. CDR3 in amino acids: CASRPSSYNEQFF. The CDR3 region has the DNA TGCGCCAGCAGGCCGAGCTCCTACAATGAGCAGTTCTTC.

This sequence joins TRBV2 and TRBJ2-7, with D unresolved. In germline, CDR1 is SNHLY, CDR2 FYNNEI. The CDR3 is made up of 11 amino acids. V was clipped by 7 bases and J by 2 bases, with 6 bases between them. CDR3 amino acids: CASIAAYEQYF. CDR3 DNA sequence: TGTGCCAGCATAGCCGCCTACGAGCAGTACTTC.

J is TRBJ1-5 and V is TRBV10-1; D may be TRBD1 (5 bases). Trimming took 8 bases from V and 5 from J, leaving 13 bases between them. Germline V gene lookup returns CDR1 WNHNN and CDR2 SYGVQD (reference sequence). There are 13 residues in the CDR3. This CDR3 is CASSPGGYQPQHF. The CDR3 nucleotides read TGCGCCAGCTCCCCTGGGGGGTATCAGCCCCAGCATTTT.

The rearrangement links TRBV7-6 to TRBJ2-1; D is possibly TRBD1 (6 bases). Trimming stripped 5 bases from V and 8 bases from J, with 19 bases between. The germline V gene has CDR1 SGHVS and CDR2 FNYEAQ. The length of the CDR3 is 15 residues. CDR3 bases: TGTGCCAGCAGCAATCGCGGCCAGGGGCGGGATGAGCAGTTCTTC. Translation: CASSNRGQGRDEQFF.

V is TRBV28 and J is TRBJ2-7; the D is unclear. The V and J ends lost 4 bases and 0 bases respectively, with 13 bases between them. The V gene's germline CDR1 is MDHEN and CDR2 SYDVKM. This CDR3 comprises 15 residues. CDR3 sequence (DNA): TGTGCCAGCAGTTCGTCCCCCCCTAACTCCTACGAGCAGTACTTC. Protein product: CASSSSPPNSYEQYF.

In this sample, this clone turned up a few times. The gene calls are TRBV2 and TRBJ2-7, with 9 bases identical to TRBD2. The junction had 3 bases not matched to a gene; V was cut back by 4 bases and J by 5 bases. The CDR3 sequence is 13 residues long. CDR1 and CDR2 (germline): SNHLY, FYNNEI. The CDR3 sequence is CASSVAGANEQYF. CDR3 coding DNA: TGTGCCAGCAGTGTAGCGGGAGCAAACGAGCAGTACTTC. The variable domain in full, completed from reference TRBV2 and TRBJ2-7, reads EPEVTQTPSHQVTQMGQEVILRCVPISNHLYFYWYRQILGQKVEFLVSFYNNEISEKSEIFDDQFSVERPDGSNFTLKIRSTKLEDSAMYFCASSVAGANEQYFGPGTRLTVT.

This clone appeared a few times. The V call is TRBV7-9, the J call TRBJ2-2; 9 nucleotides line up with TRBD1. After removal of 5 bases from V and 4 bases from J, the junction contained 5 bases not matched to a gene. Germline V gene lookup returns CDR1 SEHNR and CDR2 FQNEAQ (reference sequence). The CDR3 totals 15 residues. This CDR3 reads CASSGQGIATGELFF. Here the CDR3 DNA reads TGTGCCAGCAGCGGACAGGGGATTGCCACCGGGGAGCTGTTTTTT.

V is TRBV28 and J is TRBJ1-4; TRBD1 is a possible D gene (5 bases). Germline V lookup: CDR1 MDHEN, CDR2 SYDVKM. Trimming left V 8 bases short and J 8 bases short, with 21 bases between. CDR3 length: 15 residues. CDR3 sequence reads: CASRHQTVRGEKLFF. The CDR3 nucleotides read TGTGCCAGCCGCCACCAGACAGTCCGGGGGGAAAAACTGTTTTTT. The full variable domain, with the rest looked up from reference TRBV28 and TRBJ1-4, is DVKVTQSSRYLVKRTGEKVFLECVQDMDHENMFWYRQDPGLGLRLIYFSYDVKMKEKGDIPEGYSVSREKKERFSLILESASTNQTSMYLCASRHQTVRGEKLFFGSGTQLSVL.

This clone appeared a single time. The chain uses TRBV25-1 and TRBJ2-5; D might be TRBD1 (6 bases). The CDR3 covers 16 residues. Germline V lookup: CDR1 MGHDK, CDR2 SYGVNS. Trimming removed 3 bases from V and 0 bases from J, with 14 bases in between. The CDR3 loop is CASSEGGRGNQETQYF. The CDR3 bases are TGTGCCAGCAGTGAGGGTGGTAGGGGGAACCAAGAGACCCAGTACTTC.

The chain recombines TRBV28 with TRBJ1-4; D not certain. The V end was cut by 7 bases, the J end by 4 bases, with 13 bases between. CDR1 and CDR2 (germline): MDHEN, SYDVKM. CDR3 length equals 14 residues. This CDR3 reads CASKYTGINEKLFF. DNA of the CDR3: TGTGCCAGCAAGTATACCGGGATTAATGAAAAACTGTTTTTT.

This chain links TRBV5-5 with TRBJ1-4; D gene uncertain. The ends were cut back, 0 bases at V and 8 bases at J, with 11 bases in the middle. The V gene's germline CDR1 is SGHKS and CDR2 YYEKEE (reference sequence). The CDR3 consists of 14 residues. The chain's CDR3 is CASSLGGKQEKLFF. As DNA, the CDR3 is TGTGCCAGCAGCTTGGGAGGGAAACAAGAAAAACTGTTTTTT.

The gene calls are TRBV6-5 and TRBJ1-1; D is unresolved. The CDR3 consists of 13 residues. Deletions cut 5 bases from V and 4 bases from J, with 11 bases between. The germline gives CDR1 MNHEY, CDR2 SVGAGI. CDR3 nucleotide sequence: TGTGCCAGCAGTGTCTCTTACTTCACTGAAGCTTTCTTT. Its translation: CASSVSYFTEAFF.

The chain has TRBV28 and TRBJ1-5, with 9 bases lining up with TRBD1. The germline V gene has CDR1 MDHEN and CDR2 SYDVKM. Losses at the gene ends were 5 bases for V and 1 base for J; bases not matched to a gene: 18. The CDR3 is 20 amino acids. This CDR3 reads CASSTIVNGGTGKSNQPQHF. CDR3 bases: TGTGCCAGCAGTACCATCGTCAATGGGGGGACAGGGAAAAGCAATCAGCCCCAGCATTTT.

The chain uses TRBV7-8 and TRBJ1-5, with D hard to call. The germline V gene has CDR1 SGHVS and CDR2 FQNEAQ. Trimming left V 2 bases short and J 7 bases short, with 18 bases between. This CDR3 comprises 16 residues. Written as DNA, the CDR3 is TGTGCCAGCAGCTTACGGCACTCGATGCGGGAGCAGCCCCAGCATTTT. It yields the protein CASSLRHSMREQPQHF.

The gene calls are TRBV6-1 and TRBJ1-5; possible D gene TRBD1, 6 bases. This CDR3 has 15 residues. Trimming removed 5 bases at V and 5 bases at J, with 16 bases between. The germline V gene has CDR1 MNHNS and CDR2 SASEGT. CDR3 amino acids: CASSRRGYEDQPQHF. DNA for the CDR3: TGTGCCAGCAGTCGCAGGGGATATGAGGATCAGCCCCAGCATTTT.

The J gene is TRBJ2-2, the V gene TRBV6-4; 8 positions match TRBD1. This CDR3 comprises 15 residues. The J segment lost 7 bases and the V segment lost 4 bases, leaving 8 bases of the junction unmatched. Germline CDR1 MRHNA, CDR2 SNTAGT. The DNA for the CDR3 is TGTGCCAGCAGTGCTCAGGGACAGGCGAACGGGGAGCTGTTTTTT. Amino acid sequence: CASSAQGQANGELFF.

The chain is built from TRBV9 and TRBJ1-1; 9 bases match TRBD1. V lost 3 bases to trimming and J lost 2 bases; unmatched junction nucleotides: 5. CDR1 SGDLS and CDR2 YYNGEE come from the germline V gene. CDR3 length: 15 residues. The CDR3 sequence is CASSAQGQGNTEAFF. For the CDR3, the DNA is TGTGCCAGCAGCGCCCAGGGACAGGGTAACACTGAAGCTTTCTTT.

This clone showed up just once. The chain employs TRBV12-2 and TRBJ2-1; no DNA check was done on the table's D call, TRBD2. TRBV12-2 is flagged as a pseudogene. This CDR3 is built from 11 residues. CDR3 region: CASRLIAEQFF. The CDR3 region has the DNA TGTGCAAGTCGCTTAATAGCTGAGCAGTTCTTC.

The chain has TRBV6-1 and TRBJ2-1; D is unclear. Germline CDR1 reads MNHNS; CDR2 reads SASEGT. The V end was cut by 2 bases, the J end by 1 base, with 12 bases between. The CDR3 extends over 16 amino acids. CDR3 amino acids: CASSEFGGPSYNEQFF. The CDR3 DNA is TGTGCCAGCAGTGAATTCGGCGGTCCTTCCTACAATGAGCAGTTCTTC.

In DNA, the CDR3 is TGTGCCAGCCTGGCCTTTGGTACTAGAATCAATGAGCAGTTCTTC. Translated, it gives CASLAFGTRINEQFF. The chain carries TRBV25-1 and TRBJ2-1, with a tentative D call TRBD2 (5 bases). The CDR3 runs 15 residues. The V and J ends lost 8 bases and 6 bases respectively, with 20 bases between them. Looked up from germline, CDR1 is MGHDK and CDR2 is SYGVNS.

The chain combines TRBV7-3 with TRBJ2-5, with TRBD1 matching 10 bases. This CDR3 spans 14 amino acids. J lost 4 bases, V lost 5 bases, and 4 bases had no gene match. CDR1 is SGHTA, CDR2 FQGTGA, per germline. CDR3 in DNA: TGTGCCAGCAGCCCCCGGGACAGGGGAGAGACCCAGTACTTC. It is translated as CASSPRDRGETQYF.

This chain joins TRBV27 and TRBJ2-5, with D possibly being TRBD2 (5 bases). The V and J ends lost 7 bases and 7 bases respectively, with 10 bases between them. Per the germline V gene, CDR1 is MNHEY and CDR2 is SMNVEV (reference sequence). This CDR3 spans 11 amino acids. The CDR3 DNA reads TGTGCCAGCAAACTAGGTGGGACCCAGTACTTC. This gives the protein CASKLGGTQYF.

V usage is TRBV7-6 and J usage is TRBJ2-1, with a possible D match to TRBD2 (5 bases). The CDR3 spans 19 residues. Trimming removed 2 bases from V and 3 bases from J, with 23 bases in between. CDR1 is SGHVS, CDR2 FNYEAQ, per germline. CDR3 DNA sequence: TGTGCCAGCAGCTTAAGTTTCGCGGGTCTAAAGGGTTTCTACAATGAGCAGTTCTTC. Translated: CASSLSFAGLKGFYNEQFF. The full variable domain, in which reference TRBV7-6 and TRBJ2-1 provide the parts outside the CDR3, is GAGVSQSPRYKVTKRGQDVALRCDPISGHVSLYWYRQALGQGPEFLTYFNYEAQQDKSGLPNDRFSAERPEGSISTLTIQRTEQRDSAMYRCASSLSFAGLKGFYNEQFFGPGTRLTVL.

Note on this clone: This sample includes further DNA sequences coding for the same CDR3. The CDR3 is CASSLSGSTGGYGYTF. CDR3 coding DNA: TGTGCCAGCAGTTTATCGGGTTCGACAGGGGGCTATGGCTACACCTTC. J is TRBJ1-2 and V is TRBV13; TRBD1 aligns across 9 bases. The CDR3 extends over 16 amino acids. V dropped 6 bases and J dropped 4; count of bases not matched to a gene: 12. CDR1 and CDR2 from the germline V gene are PRHDT and FYEKMQ (reference sequence).